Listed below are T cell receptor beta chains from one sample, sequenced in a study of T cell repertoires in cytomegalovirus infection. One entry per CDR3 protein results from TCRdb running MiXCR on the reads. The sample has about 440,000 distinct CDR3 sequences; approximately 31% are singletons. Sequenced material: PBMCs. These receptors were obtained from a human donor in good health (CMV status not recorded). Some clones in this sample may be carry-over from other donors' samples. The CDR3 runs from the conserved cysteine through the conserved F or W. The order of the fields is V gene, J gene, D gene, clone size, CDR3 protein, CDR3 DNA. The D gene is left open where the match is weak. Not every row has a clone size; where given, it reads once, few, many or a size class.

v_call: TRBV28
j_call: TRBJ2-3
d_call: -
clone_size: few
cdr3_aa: CASSYSAFTQYF
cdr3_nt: TGTGCCAGCAGTTATTCGGCGTTTACGCAGTATTTT

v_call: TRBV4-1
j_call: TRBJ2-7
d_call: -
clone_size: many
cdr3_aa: CASSQSDSGNYEQYF
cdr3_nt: TGCGCCAGCAGCCAAAGCGACAGTGGGAACTACGAGCAGTACTTC

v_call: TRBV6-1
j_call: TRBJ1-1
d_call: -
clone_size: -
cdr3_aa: CASSMTHLTGNTEAFF
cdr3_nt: TGTGCCAGCAGTATGACACACCTTACAGGGAACACTGAAGCTTTCTTT

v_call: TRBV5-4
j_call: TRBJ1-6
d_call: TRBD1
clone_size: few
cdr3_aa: CASSLSGQVNSPLHF
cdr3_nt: TGTGCCAGCAGCTTGTCGGGACAGGTTAATTCACCCCTCCACTTT

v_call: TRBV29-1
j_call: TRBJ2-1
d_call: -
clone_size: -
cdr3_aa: CSDYPRGGSYNEQFF
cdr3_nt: TGCAGTGACTATCCCAGGGGAGGGTCCTACAATGAGCAGTTCTTC

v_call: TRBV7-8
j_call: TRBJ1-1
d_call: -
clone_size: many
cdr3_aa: CASSSPGPVEGAEAFF
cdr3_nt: TGTGCCAGCAGCTCGCCGGGCCCCGTGGAAGGAGCTGAAGCTTTCTTT

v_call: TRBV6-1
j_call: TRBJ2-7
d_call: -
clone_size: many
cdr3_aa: CASSDEVHRTSSEQYF
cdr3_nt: TGTGCCAGCAGTGACGAGGTTCACAGGACCTCTTCCGAGCAGTACTTC

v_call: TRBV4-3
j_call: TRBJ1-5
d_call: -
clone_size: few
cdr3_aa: CASSQDLLGPIAGFSNQPQHF
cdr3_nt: TGCGCCAGCAGCCAAGATTTGCTAGGTCCTATAGCAGGCTTTAGCAATCAGCCCCAGCATTTT

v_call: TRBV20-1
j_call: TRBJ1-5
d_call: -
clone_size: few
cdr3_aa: CSAREGIGPNQPQHF
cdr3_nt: TGCAGTGCTAGGGAGGGAATTGGGCCCAATCAGCCCCAGCATTTT

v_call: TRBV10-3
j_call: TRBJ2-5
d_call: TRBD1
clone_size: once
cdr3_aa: CATGTEETQYF
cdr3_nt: TGTGCCACCGGGACAGAAGAGACCCAGTACTTC

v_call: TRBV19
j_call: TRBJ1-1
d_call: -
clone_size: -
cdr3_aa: CASSDQNRNTEAFF
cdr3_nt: TGTGCCAGTAGTGATCAAAACAGGAACACTGAAGCTTTCTTT

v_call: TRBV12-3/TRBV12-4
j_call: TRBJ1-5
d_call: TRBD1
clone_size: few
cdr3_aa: CASRGDSLSPQHF
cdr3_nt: TGTGCCAGCAGGGGGGACAGCCTTTCGCCCCAGCATTTT

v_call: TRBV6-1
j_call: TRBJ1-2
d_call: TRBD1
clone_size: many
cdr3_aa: CASSETGGTYYGYTF
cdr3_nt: TGTGCCAGCAGTGAGACAGGGGGCACTTACTATGGCTACACCTTC

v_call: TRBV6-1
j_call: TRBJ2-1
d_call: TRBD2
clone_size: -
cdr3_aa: CASNGGADNEQFF
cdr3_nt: TGTGCCAGCAACGGGGGGGCGGACAATGAGCAGTTCTTC

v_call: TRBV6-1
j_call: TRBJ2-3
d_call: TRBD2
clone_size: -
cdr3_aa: CASSEMMEVLAGATDTQYF
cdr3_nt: TGTGCCAGCAGTGAAATGATGGAGGTGCTAGCGGGGGCCACAGATACGCAGTATTTT

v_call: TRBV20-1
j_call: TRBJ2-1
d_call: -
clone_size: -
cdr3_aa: CSARDPSVPYNEQFF
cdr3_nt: TGCAGTGCTAGGGATCCTTCTGTCCCCTACAATGAGCAGTTCTTC

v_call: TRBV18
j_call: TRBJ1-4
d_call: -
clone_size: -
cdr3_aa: CASSPSPGHTRWDEKLFF
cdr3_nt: TGTGCCAGCTCCCCTTCTCCGGGACACACTCGGTGGGATGAAAAACTGTTTTTT

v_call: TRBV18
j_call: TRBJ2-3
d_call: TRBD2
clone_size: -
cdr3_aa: CASSPTSGARTDTQYF
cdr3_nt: TGTGCCAGCTCACCTACTAGCGGGGCTCGCACAGATACGCAGTATTTT

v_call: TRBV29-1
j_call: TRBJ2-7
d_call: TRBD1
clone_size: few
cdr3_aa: CSVGQSYEQYF
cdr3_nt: TGCAGCGTGGGACAGAGCTACGAGCAGTACTTC

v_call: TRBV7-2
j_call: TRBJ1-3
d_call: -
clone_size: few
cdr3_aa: CASSLDQEGSIGNTIYF
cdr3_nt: TGTGCCAGCAGCTTAGATCAAGAGGGTTCGATTGGAAACACCATATATTTT

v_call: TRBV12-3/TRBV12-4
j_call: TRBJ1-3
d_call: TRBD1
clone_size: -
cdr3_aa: CASSLVRGQGSGNTIYF
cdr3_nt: TGTGCCAGCAGTTTAGTACGGGGACAGGGCTCTGGAAACACCATATATTTT

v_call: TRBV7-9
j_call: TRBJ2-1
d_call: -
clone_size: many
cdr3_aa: CASRPPGTHTDYNEQFF
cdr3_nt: TGTGCCAGCAGGCCCCCCGGGACCCACACTGACTACAATGAGCAGTTCTTC